Presented here are 23 T cell receptor beta chains from one specimen sequenced in a study of monozygotic twins with inflammatory bowel disease. No DNA is given; TCRdb re-called the 5' RACE reads and lists each CDR3 protein once. Listed are over 350,000 distinct CDR3 sequences; 2% to 3% falls within the top ten. What was sequenced was blood. The origin of the receptors is a human donor with ulcerative colitis or Crohn's disease, or a healthy co-twin of an affected twin (not recorded which).

The chain joins TRBV4-1 to TRBJ2-7; the D gene TCRdb calls, TRBD1, cannot be checked with no DNA. Germline V CDR1 and CDR2: MGHRA, YSYEKL. This CDR3 contains 15 residues. The CDR3 is CASSQVTGAVFEQYF.

V and J are TRBV14 and TRBJ2-1; the D call of TRBD1 rests on TCRdb alone, since no DNA is present to check it. The germline V gene has CDR1 SGHDN and CDR2 FVKESK. CDR3 length: 16 residues. The CDR3 loop reads CASSHAPGSLYNEQFF. The whole variable domain, remainder taken from reference TRBV14 and TRBJ2-1, is EAGVTQFPSHSVIEKGQTVTLRCDPISGHDNLYWYRRVMGKEIKFLLHFVKESKQDESGMPNNRFLAERTGGTYSTLKVQPAELEDSGVYFCASSHAPGSLYNEQFFGPGTRLTVL.

This chain uses TRBV4-1 with TRBJ2-3. Germline loops: CDR1 MGHRA, CDR2 YSYEKL. The CDR3 loop spans 17 amino acids. The CDR3 loop is CASSQEGRVRGTDTQYF.

The chain is built from TRBV7-3 and TRBJ2-1; as DNA is missing, the TRBD2 call by TCRdb cannot be tested. The CDR3 is 19 residues long. Germline loops: CDR1 SGHTA, CDR2 FQGTGA. The CDR3: CASSSEPRTSGAGDNEQFF.

The genes are TRBV11-1 and TRBJ2-2; the D call of TRBD1 rests on TCRdb alone, since no DNA is present to check it. Germline V CDR1 and CDR2: SGHAT, FQDESV (reference sequence). CDR3 length: 16 amino acids. CDR3 in amino acids: CASSLPGHGNTGELFF.

The rearrangement links TRBV7-9 to TRBJ2-5; checking the TCRdb D call of TRBD1 is not possible without DNA. This CDR3 region has 17 residues. CDR1 and CDR2 from the germline V gene are SEHNR and FQNEAQ (reference sequence). The CDR3 reads CASSQSWGGQGKETQYF.

J is TRBJ2-3 and V is TRBV20-1; lacking DNA, the TRBD2 call made by TCRdb goes unchecked. The length of the CDR3 is 14 residues. CDR1 DFQATT and CDR2 SNEGSKA come from the germline V gene (reference sequence). The CDR3 reads CSATGTSNTDTQYF.

The chain combines TRBV7-3 with TRBJ2-7. Per the germline V gene, CDR1 is SGHTA and CDR2 is FQGTGA. The CDR3 spans 14 residues. The CDR3 protein is CASSLKDGTYEQYF.

The CDR3 is CASSPGLAGGPSSYEQYF. The chain joins TRBV5-1 to TRBJ2-7; lacking DNA, the TRBD2 call made by TCRdb goes unchecked. CDR3 length: 18 amino acids. CDR1 SGHRS and CDR2 YFSETQ come from the germline V gene.

The chain carries TRBV6-2 or TRBV6-3 and TRBJ2-3; TCRdb proposes TRBD1, but this gene call is untestable without DNA. The CDR3 has 14 amino acids. From germline, CDR1 is MNHEY and CDR2 SVGEGT. The CDR3 here is CASSYLRGADTQYF.

The V and J genes are TRBV5-1 and TRBJ2-2; TCRdb's D gene call, TRBD2, goes unchecked for lack of DNA. The CDR3 runs to 18 residues. The germline CDR1 and CDR2 sequences are SGHRS and YFSETQ. CDR3 sequence: CASSLETSSYSDTGELFF.

V and J are TRBV7-9 and TRBJ2-7; TCRdb returns TRBD2, unconfirmable since there is no DNA. This CDR3 comprises 12 residues. Germline V CDR1 and CDR2: SEHNR, FQNEAQ (reference sequence). CDR3 in amino acids: CASSLFGGEQYF.

V usage is TRBV12-3 or TRBV12-4 and J usage is TRBJ2-1; the D gene TCRdb calls, TRBD1, cannot be checked with no DNA. The CDR3 is 14 amino acids. CDR3 region: CASSFPGGTGGRFF.

This chain joins TRBV12-3 or TRBV12-4 and TRBJ1-1; the TRBD1 assignment by TCRdb is unverifiable without DNA. The CDR3 spans 12 residues. The CDR3 loop is CAISALDSRPLF.

The CDR3 is CASSPVILSGNEQFF. The chain recombines TRBV18 with TRBJ2-1. The V gene's germline CDR1 is KGHSH and CDR2 LQKENI. The CDR3 contains 15 residues.

The rearrangement joins TRBV5-6 to TRBJ1-1. Germline V gene lookup returns CDR1 SGHDT and CDR2 YYEEEE. The CDR3 contains 11 residues. CDR3 sequence: CASSLLSEAFF.

V is TRBV20-1 and J is TRBJ2-7; TCRdb calls TRBD1, which cannot be checked without DNA. Germline V gene lookup returns CDR1 DFQATT and CDR2 SNEGSKA (reference sequence). This CDR3 region has 14 residues. This CDR3 reads CSAGGGPSWNEQYF.

The rearrangement links TRBV19 to TRBJ1-6; TCRdb outputs TRBD1, but without DNA this stays unchecked. CDR1 and CDR2 from the germline V gene are LNHDA and SQIVND (reference sequence). There are 16 residues in the CDR3. The CDR3 sequence: CASRRGSETYNSPLHF.

This chain uses TRBV7-2 with TRBJ2-1; TCRdb gives TRBD2 as the D gene, but with no DNA this cannot be confirmed. Germline values: CDR1 SGHTA, CDR2 FQGNSA. This CDR3 is built from 16 residues. The CDR3 spells CASSSRGKGGYNEQFF.

The V and J genes are TRBV25-1 and TRBJ2-1; TCRdb's D call of TRBD2 is untestable without DNA. Germline CDR1 is MGHDK and CDR2 is SYGVNS. The CDR3 is made up of 15 amino acids. CDR3 region: CASSTAGGSYNEQFF. Complete variable domain (other parts from reference TRBV25-1 and TRBJ2-1): EADIYQTPRYLVIGTGKKITLECSQTMGHDKMYWYQQDPGMELHLIHYSYGVNSTEKGDLSSESTVSRIRTEHFPLTLESARPSHTSQYLCASSTAGGSYNEQFFGPGTRLTVL.

The gene calls are TRBV5-1 and TRBJ2-3. Germline CDR1 SGHRS, CDR2 YFSETQ. The CDR3 extends over 16 amino acids. The CDR3: CASSLVSRPSTDTQYF.

V and J are TRBV19 and TRBJ1-5; lacking DNA, the TRBD1 call made by TCRdb goes unchecked. CDR1 and CDR2 from the germline V gene are LNHDA and SQIVND (reference sequence). This CDR3 comprises 13 residues. Here the CDR3 reads CASSAPWVQPQHF.

This chain connects TRBV20-1 to TRBJ2-2; TCRdb's D call, TRBD1, is unchecked because there is no DNA. Germline lookup yields CDR1 DFQATT and CDR2 SNEGSKA (reference sequence). The CDR3 is 15 amino acids. The chain's CDR3 is CSARDFGQNTGELFF.